The present entry profiles one TCR beta chain with its context. This clonotype occurred many times. The antigen it binds to is not known. Qualities for individual bases were not recorded, and no much larger clone is one base off. This entry comes from a study of CD8 T cells in ankylosing spondylitis (dated by TCRdb to about 2017). Regarding the research as a whole: T cell receptor beta repertoires were profiled in healthy donors and ankylosing spondylitis patients so that disease-linked TCR variants could be found. Peripheral blood was sampled, and synovial fluid was also collected from ankylosing spondylitis patients. In total, the full study cohort was made up of 85 to 140 healthy donors and some 26 ankylosing spondylitis patients. Broad study findings and their caveats: A TCR beta motif made up of several highly homologous amino acid variants appeared to be characteristic of blood from ankylosing spondylitis patients. A CD8+ phenotype was shown by the disease-linked clones, which were found at relatively low frequencies in peripheral blood. Some TCR beta motif variants had previously been reported in synovial fluid and blood of reactive arthritis patients, which suggested common disease-initiation mechanisms. The disease-linked clones were reported as significantly enriched in matched synovial fluid samples from ankylosing spondylitis patients.

CDR1 SQVTM and CDR2 ANQGSEA are derived from the germline V gene. Including the terminal cysteine and phenylalanine, the CDR3 comprises 16 residues. Kept here is only the CDR3 DNA, which spans 48 bases and is read in frame from base 1. V lost 7 bases and J lost 5 bases, and the count of bases not matched to a germline gene is 17. The reads were generated on an Illumina HiSeq 2500. Quantitative 5'-RACE with molecular barcodes was the method used to prepare the TCR beta libraries. The original pipeline was this. A new computational method, built on a probabilistic model of VDJ rearrangement, was used to identify disease-linked TCR variants. TCRdb ran its own pipeline on the public reads, namely fastp trimming at Q25 and MiXCR clone calling, and kept in-frame beta chains. Entries are consolidated by CDR3 protein sequence, retaining the most common genes and DNA. For this entry, the V and J calls and clone size follow TCRdb and not the study's own pipeline. The sample yields around 430,000 distinct CDR3 sequences; roughly a sixth were counted once. Over 0.9% of the sample is held by the ten biggest clonotypes.

The sequenced material came from blood, either unsorted or a sorted T cell fraction (not recorded which). Rearrangement joined TRBV29-1 to TRBJ2-1, with 7 bases in between that match TRBD2. The origin of this receptor is a male donor with ankylosing spondylitis. The CDR3 is CSAYLFGAGYHNEQFF. The DNA reads TGCAGCGCCTACCTCTTCGGAGCGGGGTATCACAATGAGCAGTTCTTC.